The 29 T cell receptor beta chains below were found in one sample sequenced in a study of patients and donors after allogeneic stem cell transplantation. TCRdb reprocessed the RT-PCR reads via MiXCR and lists one record per CDR3 protein. The sample yields more than 850,000 distinct CDR3 sequences, roughly 18% seen once. Sequencing input: blood, either unsorted or a sorted T cell fraction (not recorded which). The receptor set was obtained from a human donor who was either an allogeneic HSCT recipient or a stem cell or donor lymphocyte infusion donor (not recorded which). It is not recorded whose cells these are; they may come from a transplant donor.

V gene TRBV30 combines with J gene TRBJ2-2; TRBD2 agrees at 8 bases. The CDR3 contains 14 residues. The junction had 7 bases not matched to a gene; V was cut back by 4 bases and J by 6 bases. Per the germline V gene, CDR1 is GTSNPN and CDR2 is SVGIG (reference sequence). The CDR3 reads CAWKATSAPGELFF. For the CDR3, the DNA is TGTGCCTGGAAGGCGACTAGCGCCCCCGGGGAGCTGTTTTTT.

This chain connects TRBV12-3 or TRBV12-4 to TRBJ1-4; D perhaps matches TRBD1 (6 bases). V lost 6 bases and J 6 bases, leaving 14 bases between the germline ends. This CDR3 is built from 14 residues. The CDR3 loop is CASSPGGADEKLFF. As DNA, the CDR3 is TGTGCCAGCAGCCCCGGGGGCGCCGATGAAAAACTGTTTTTT.

In this sample, this clonotype turned up a few times. The chain uses TRBV29-1 and TRBJ1-1, with D unresolved. Germline V gene lookup returns CDR1 SQVTM and CDR2 ANQGSEA. The CDR3 has 14 residues. V shed 4 bases and J shed 0 bases, with 12 bases lying between them. The CDR3 nucleotides read TGCAGCGTTGGCCCCGGACTGTTGAACACTGAAGCTTTCTTT. It translates to CSVGPGLLNTEAFF.

The sample holds a few counts of this clonotype. The V call is TRBV4-1, the J call TRBJ2-5; D is possibly TRBD2 (6 bases). The CDR3 has 15 residues. Trimming shortened V by 3 bases and J by 5 bases, and 16 bases separated the two germline ends. Germline V gene data show CDR1 as MGHRA and CDR2 as YSYEKL. In nucleotides, the CDR3 is TGCGCCAGCAGCCAGGTAGCGGACCTGCGGGAGACCCAGTACTTC. It specifies CASSQVADLRETQYF.

This chain joins TRBV7-9 and TRBJ2-7, with TRBD1 identical over 7 bases. The CDR3 sequence is 16 residues long. Germline CDR1 is SEHNR and CDR2 is FQNEAQ (reference sequence). The junction had 12 bases not matched to a gene; V was cut back by 4 bases and J by 3 bases. The CDR3 spells CASSWGTVFPDYEQYF. DNA of the CDR3: TGTGCCAGCAGCTGGGGGACAGTTTTCCCCGACTACGAGCAGTACTTC.

The chain couples TRBV7-6 to TRBJ1-3; D unresolved. The V end lost 2 bases, the J end lost 2 bases, and 7 bases lay between the germline ends. Germline CDR1 is SGHVS and CDR2 is FNYEAQ. This CDR3 spans 14 amino acids. DNA for the CDR3: TGTGCCAGCAGCTTAAAACTACCTGGAAACACCATATATTTT. It translates to CASSLKLPGNTIYF.

CDR3 amino acids: CASSLVGTGARRSEAFF. The CDR3 DNA reads as TGTGCCAGCAGCTTGGTAGGGACAGGGGCTCGAAGGAGTGAAGCTTTCTTT. The rearrangement links TRBV7-2 to TRBJ1-1, with TRBD1 matching over 10 bases. The length of the CDR3 is 17 residues. Germline assignment: CDR1 SGHTA and CDR2 FQGNSA. The J segment lost 7 bases and the V segment lost 3 bases, leaving 14 bases of the junction unmatched.

This clonotype was seen only a few times. The V call is TRBV7-9, the J call TRBJ1-1; the D gene is possibly TRBD1 (6 bases). The germline CDR1 and CDR2 sequences are SEHNR and FQNEAQ (reference sequence). Deletions cut 8 bases from V and 5 bases from J, with 21 bases between. This CDR3 is built from 15 residues. The DNA of the CDR3 is TGTGCCAGCGGAGGGGACGGCCCAAGGGGGACTGAAGCTTTCTTT. Its translation is CASGGDGPRGTEAFF.

The chain has TRBV5-1 and TRBJ2-1; 11 bases match TRBD1. This CDR3 spans 16 amino acids. Trimming cost V 7 bases and J 7 bases; bases outside gene matches: 13. CDR1 is SGHRS, CDR2 YFSETQ, per germline. CDR3 protein: CASGVRGGTGGNEQFF. The DNA of the CDR3 is TGCGCCAGCGGCGTCCGAGGAGGGACAGGGGGGAATGAGCAGTTCTTC.

This chain joins TRBV5-1 and TRBJ2-1, with 11 positions matching TRBD1. CDR3 length: 16 amino acids. Germline assignment: CDR1 SGHRS and CDR2 YFSETQ. The junction had 9 bases not matched to a gene; V was cut back by 4 bases and J by 6 bases. CDR3 bases: TGCGCCAGCAGCCTACCGGGACAGGGGGATAGCAATGAGCAGTTCTTC. Protein: CASSLPGQGDSNEQFF.

This clonotype came up a few times. V gene TRBV30 combines with J gene TRBJ1-5; D may be TRBD1 (6 bases). The CDR3 loop spans 13 amino acids. Trimming cost V 0 bases and J 7 bases, with 10 bases left between them. CDR1 and CDR2 from the germline V gene are GTSNPN and SVGIG (reference sequence). The CDR3 DNA reads as TGTGCCTGGAGTGTGGCCAGGGGACAGCCCCAGCATTTT. It codes for CAWSVARGQPQHF.

This clonotype was found a few times. The rearrangement uses TRBV7-2 and TRBJ1-1, with no clear D. The CDR3 extends over 16 amino acids. Per the germline V gene, CDR1 is SGHTA and CDR2 is FQGNSA. Trimming pared 4 bases from V and 5 bases from J, leaving 20 bases between. The CDR3 region has the DNA TGTGCCAGCAGCTACGCGCGCCCGGGGTTAGGGACTGAAGCTTTCTTT. It yields the protein CASSYARPGLGTEAFF. Filled out from reference TRBV7-2 and TRBJ1-1, the complete variable domain reads GAGVSQSPSNKVTEKGKDVELRCDPISGHTALYWYRQSLGQGLEFLIYFQGNSAPDKSGLPSDRFSAERTGGSVSTLTIQRTQQEDSAVYLCASSYARPGLGTEAFFGQGTRLTVV.

This chain links TRBV20-1 with TRBJ2-7; 8 nucleotides match TRBD2. V was pared by 4 bases and J by 0 bases, with 5 bases of the junction left unmatched. Germline V gene sequence: CDR1 DFQATT, CDR2 SNEGSKA (reference sequence). The CDR3 runs 14 residues. CDR3 nucleotide sequence: TGCAGTGCTATTAGCGGGACTACCTCCTACGAGCAGTACTTC. It specifies CSAISGTTSYEQYF.

This clonotype came up a few times. This chain joins TRBV4-2 and TRBJ2-2; tentatively, D is TRBD1 (6 bases). Germline CDR1 reads LGHNA; CDR2 reads YNFKEQ. This CDR3 is built from 18 residues. V was cut by 1 base and J by 1 base, with 16 bases left in between. In nucleotides, the CDR3 is TGTGCCAGCAGCCAAGCCCCAGGGGAGCAGGTGAACACCGGGGAGCTGTTTTTT. As protein: CASSQAPGEQVNTGELFF.

The rearrangement uses TRBV12-3 or TRBV12-4 and TRBJ2-2; a weak D match, TRBD1 (6 bases). The length of the CDR3 is 15 residues. V was clipped by 6 bases and J by 4 bases, with 15 bases between them. The CDR3 nucleotides are TGTGCCAGCAGCCGAAAGACAGGTTCCACCGGGGAGCTGTTTTTT. Translated: CASSRKTGSTGELFF.

The chain combines TRBV25-1 with TRBJ2-1, with 8 bases lining up with TRBD2. The ends lost 6 bases at V and 8 bases at J; junction bases unmatched: 15. Germline loops: CDR1 MGHDK, CDR2 SYGVNS. This CDR3 is 16 amino acids long. CDR3 bases: TGTGCCAGCAGCCCCGTGAGGACTAGCATTCGCGATGAGCAGTTCTTC. It yields the protein CASSPVRTSIRDEQFF.

This clonotype has only a few counts. The rearrangement joins TRBV30 to TRBJ2-7; D may correspond to TRBD1 or TRBD2 (5 bases each). V lost 1 base and J 2 bases, leaving 12 bases between the germline ends. The CDR3 is 14 residues long. Germline V gene data show CDR1 as GTSNPN and CDR2 as SVGIG (reference sequence). CDR3 in DNA: TGTGCCTGGAGTGCTGGGACCGGACCCTACGAGCAGTACTTC. It codes for CAWSAGTGPYEQYF.

This clonotype was found a few times. V usage is TRBV18 and J usage is TRBJ1-1; no firm D call. The V and J ends lost 2 bases and 10 bases respectively, with 14 bases between them. This CDR3 has 13 residues. Germline V gene data show CDR1 as KGHSH and CDR2 as LQKENI. CDR3 sequence reads: CASSPSSGGRAFF. The CDR3 nucleotides read TGTGCCAGCTCACCATCTTCGGGCGGAAGAGCTTTCTTT.

The CDR3 DNA reads as TGTGCCAGCAGCCCATACACCTCCAATGAGCAGTTCTTC. This codes for CASSPYTSNEQFF. V usage is TRBV27 and J usage is TRBJ2-1, with D uncertain. Germline lookup yields CDR1 MNHEY and CDR2 SMNVEV (reference sequence). The CDR3 length is 13 residues. V shed 6 bases and J shed 6 bases, with 12 bases lying between them.

Only a few counts were recorded for this clonotype. The rearrangement links TRBV12-3 or TRBV12-4 to TRBJ1-5; D remains unclear. V lost 2 bases, J lost 0 bases, and 14 bases lay in between. The CDR3 sequence is 17 residues long. The CDR3 is CASSLTGQVNSNQPQHF. Written as DNA, the CDR3 is TGTGCCAGCAGTTTAACGGGCCAAGTAAATAGCAATCAGCCCCAGCATTTT.

The rearrangement uses TRBV12-5 and TRBJ2-1; 15 bases agree with TRBD2. Germline V CDR1 and CDR2: LGHNT, FRNRAP. This CDR3 contains 15 residues. V shed 7 bases, J shed 7 bases, and the junction held 5 bases outside the gene matches. In nucleotides, the CDR3 is TGTGCTAGTGTCCAGGGGACTAGCGGGAGGAATGAGCAGTTCTTC. Encoded protein: CASVQGTSGRNEQFF.

The V and J genes are TRBV7-6 and TRBJ1-6; D gene unclear. CDR1 is SGHVS and CDR2 is FNYEAQ in the germline V gene. This CDR3 has 17 residues. V was cut by 4 bases and J by 0 bases, with 13 bases left in between. The CDR3 DNA follows: TGTGCCAGCAGCTGGGGTCCGCCGAGCTCCTATAATTCACCCCTCCACTTT. Its protein product is CASSWGPPSSYNSPLHF.

The chain carries TRBV20-1 and TRBJ2-5, with D perhaps TRBD1 (6 bases). V was clipped by 1 base and J by 5 bases, with 14 bases between them. The length of the CDR3 is 14 residues. CDR1 and CDR2 from the germline V gene are DFQATT and SNEGSKA (reference sequence). Here the CDR3 DNA reads TGCAGTGCTAGAGGCAGGGGAAAATTGGAGACCCAGTACTTC. Protein sequence: CSARGRGKLETQYF.

CDR3 protein: CASSRPGQYWYEHYF. The CDR3 bases are TGTGCCAGCAGCCGCCCGGGACAATACTGGTACGAGCACTACTTC. This chain links TRBV21-1 with TRBJ2-7; the table's D call TRBD1 went unverified against the DNA. TRBV21-1 constitutes a pseudogene. The CDR3 consists of 15 residues.

V usage is TRBV6-2 or TRBV6-3 and J usage is TRBJ1-5; 9 nucleotides align to TRBD1. CDR3 size: 15 residues. After removal of 2 bases from V and 3 bases from J, the junction contained 2 bases not matched to a gene. Germline V gene lookup returns CDR1 MNHEY and CDR2 SVGEGT. CDR3 sequence (DNA): TGTGCCAGCAGTTACGAACAGGGGGCCAATCAGCCCCAGCATTTT. Its translation: CASSYEQGANQPQHF.

The genes are TRBV11-2 and TRBJ2-4; tentatively, D is TRBD1 (5 bases). The CDR3 covers 18 residues. Germline V gives CDR1 SGHAT, CDR2 FQNNGV. The V gene lost 3 bases and the J gene lost 0 bases, with 18 bases spanning the gap. This CDR3 reads CASSLSWGSSLAKNIQYF. In DNA form, the CDR3 reads TGTGCCAGCAGCTTGTCTTGGGGCAGCTCCTTAGCCAAAAACATTCAGTACTTC.

This clonotype was picked up a small number of times. The J gene is TRBJ2-1, the V gene TRBV12-3 or TRBV12-4; perhaps TRBD2 as D (5 bases). The CDR3 totals 14 residues. V was pared by 4 bases and J by 8 bases, with 15 bases between. DNA of the CDR3: TGTGCCAGCAGTTCTCGCCACCCGCGGGATGAGCAGTTCTTC. It translates to CASSSRHPRDEQFF.

The chain's CDR3 is CSVESGGPPGYTF. The CDR3 DNA reads as TGCAGCGTTGAATCGGGGGGTCCTCCTGGCTACACCTTC. The chain has TRBV29-1 and TRBJ1-2; TRBD1 is a possible D gene (5 bases). The V end lost 2 bases, the J end lost 7 bases, and 14 bases lay between the germline ends. The length of the CDR3 is 13 residues. Germline assignment: CDR1 SQVTM and CDR2 ANQGSEA.

The rearrangement uses TRBV5-6 and TRBJ2-1; TRBD2 agrees at 10 bases. CDR1 SGHDT and CDR2 YYEEEE come from the germline V gene. The CDR3 length is 15 residues. Germline trimming cut 2 bases from V and 6 bases from J; bases unmatched to any gene: 5. The CDR3 region is CASSLWLAGANEQFF. The CDR3 DNA is TGTGCCAGCAGCTTATGGCTAGCGGGAGCCAATGAGCAGTTCTTC.